This T cell receptor (beta chain) originates from a study of a mutant IDH1 vaccine in newly diagnosed glioma. On the study more broadly: Treated patients, averaging 40.4 years, were roughly 62% male and about 38% female.

Germline values: CDR1 SGHDN, CDR2 FVKESK. V was pared by 5 bases and J by 4 bases, with 14 bases between. This CDR3 is 14 amino acids long. Measured with immunoSEQ multiplex PCR; TCRdb has only the in-frame clones, and not every one. The sample includes around 26,000 clones, about four fifths seen only once; the top ten take 3.8%. This clone has just a few counts. Its matching antigen is unknown. Points from the study as a whole: Top-clonotype changes in peripheral T cells seemed unrelated to pseudoprogression.

Time point denoted: week 47, end of study. A single vaccine dose contained 300 ug of mutant IDH1 20-mer peptide, and topical imiquimod was used with it. Sequenced material: PBMCs, taken from a glioma patient whose treatment included an IDH1 peptide vaccine. The V and J genes are TRBV14 and TRBJ2-5; no clear D gene. The receptor was isolated from a man aged 35 to 55 with glioma. Some clones in this sample may be carry-over from other donors' samples. This chain's CDR3 is CASSSRLLGETQYF. As DNA, the CDR3 is TGTGCCAGCAGCTCCCGCCTACTGGGAGAGACCCAGTACTTC.